Shown below are 2 T cell receptor beta chains from a single sample sequenced in a study of chemoradiotherapy in HPV16-positive cancers. Clones were sequenced by immunoSEQ multiplex PCR, and TCRdb holds only the in-frame ones, with some missing. The repertoire has approximately 15,000 clones, roughly 89% of them found once; the top ten carry about 4.5%. The sequenced sample was tumor tissue, obtained from a patient who underwent chemoradiotherapy. These receptors were obtained from a human donor with HPV-associated anogenital cancer.

The chain employs TRBV11-3 and TRBJ2-1; 8 bases map to TRBD2. Germline lookup yields CDR1 SGHNT and CDR2 YENEEA. This CDR3 is 15 amino acids long. With V trimmed by 4 bases and J by 5 bases, 7 bases remained unmatched. CDR3 amino acids: CASSSGGRIHNEQFF. CDR3 DNA sequence: TGTGCCAGCAGCTCAGGCGGGAGGATCCACAATGAGCAGTTCTTC. The full variable domain, rest sourced from reference TRBV11-3 and TRBJ2-1, is EAGVVQSPRYKIIEKKQPVAFWCNPISGHNTLYWYLQNLGQGPELLIRYENEEAVDDSQLPKDRFSAERLKGVDSTLKIQPAELGDSAVYLCASSSGGRIHNEQFFGPGTRLTVL.

V gene TRBV7-2 combines with J gene TRBJ2-5, with no clear D. The last part of the DNA fits TRBJ2-7 better; the J call may be wrong. The germline gives CDR1 SGHTA, CDR2 FQGNSA. There are 13 residues in the CDR3. CDR3 region: CASSLGRPYEQYF. The CDR3 nucleotides are TGTGCCAGCAGCCTAGGCCGACCCTACGAGCAGTACTTC.